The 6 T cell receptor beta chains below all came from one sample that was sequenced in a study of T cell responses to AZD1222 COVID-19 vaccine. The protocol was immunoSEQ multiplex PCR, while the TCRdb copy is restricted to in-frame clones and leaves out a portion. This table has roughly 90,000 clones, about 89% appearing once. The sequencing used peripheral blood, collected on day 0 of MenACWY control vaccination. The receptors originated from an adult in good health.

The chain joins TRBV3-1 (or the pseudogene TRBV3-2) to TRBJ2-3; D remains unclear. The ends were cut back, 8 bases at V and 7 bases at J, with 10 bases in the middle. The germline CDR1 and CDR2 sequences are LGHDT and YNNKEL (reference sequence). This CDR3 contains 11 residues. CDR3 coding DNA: TGTGCCAGCCGCAGAGACAATACGCAGTATTTT. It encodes CASRRDNTQYF.

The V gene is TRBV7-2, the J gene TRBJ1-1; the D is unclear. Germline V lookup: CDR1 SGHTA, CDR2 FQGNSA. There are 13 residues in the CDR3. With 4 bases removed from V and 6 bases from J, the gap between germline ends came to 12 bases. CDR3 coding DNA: TGTGCCAGCAGCTCATTCATTGGCCCTGAAGCTTTCTTT. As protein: CASSSFIGPEAFF.

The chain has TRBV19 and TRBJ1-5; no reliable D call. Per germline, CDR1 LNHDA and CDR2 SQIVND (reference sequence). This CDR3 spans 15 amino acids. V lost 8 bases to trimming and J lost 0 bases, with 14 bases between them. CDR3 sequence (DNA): TGTGCCAGTTCCGAAGCACGCAATAGCAATCAGCCCCAGCATTTT. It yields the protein CASSEARNSNQPQHF.

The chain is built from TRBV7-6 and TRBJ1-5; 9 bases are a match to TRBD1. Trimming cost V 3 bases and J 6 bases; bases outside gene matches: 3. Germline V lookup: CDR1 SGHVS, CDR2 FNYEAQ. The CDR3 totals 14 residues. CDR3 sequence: CASSLGTGTQPQHF. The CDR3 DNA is TGTGCCAGCAGCTTGGGGACAGGGACTCAGCCCCAGCATTTT.

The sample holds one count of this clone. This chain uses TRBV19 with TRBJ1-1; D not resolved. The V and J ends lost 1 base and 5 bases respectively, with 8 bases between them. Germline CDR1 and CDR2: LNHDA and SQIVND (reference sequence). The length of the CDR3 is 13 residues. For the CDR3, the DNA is TGTGCCAGTAGTATAGGTTTGGGGACTGAAGCTTTCTTT. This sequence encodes CASSIGLGTEAFF.

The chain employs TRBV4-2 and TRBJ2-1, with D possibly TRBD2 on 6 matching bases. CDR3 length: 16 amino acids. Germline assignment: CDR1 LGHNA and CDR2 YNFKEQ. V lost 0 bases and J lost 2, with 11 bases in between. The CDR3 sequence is CASSQDPTRPYNEQFF. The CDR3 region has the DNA TGTGCCAGCAGCCAAGATCCGACTAGGCCCTACAATGAGCAGTTCTTC.